This T cell receptor (beta chain) was recorded in a study of blood T cell repertoires in COVID-19. As for the study in general: Sites across the United States, Italy and Spain contributed samples from acute and convalescent COVID-19.

Sequencing used immunoSEQ multiplex PCR; TCRdb keeps in-frame clones, though not all of them. The data hold 150,000 to 200,000 clones, with approximately 80% observed a single time. The cohort comprised adults aged roughly 18 to 95 years residing in approximately 25 US areas. Participant-given clinical history determined each cohort assignment. The recovered donors of Cohort 3 showed two negative PCRs, clearance, or symptom resolution. What was sequenced was PBMCs or T cells enriched from blood (not recorded which). This TCR derives from a man aged 50-59 years who had recovered from COVID-19.

CDR3 nucleotide sequence: TGTGCCAGCAGCCCCAACTATAATTCACCCCTCCACTTT. Amino acid sequence: CASSPNYNSPLHF. This sequence joins TRBV7-3 and TRBJ1-6; D ambiguous. Germline-derived CDR1 and CDR2 are SGHTA and FQGTGA. V lost 5 bases and J 3 bases, leaving 5 bases between the germline ends. The CDR3 sequence is 13 residues long.